The entry that follows covers one TCR beta chain sequence. MiXCR, run by TCRdb on the 5' RACE reads, gives a single entry per CDR3 protein. In the table there are 250,000 to 400,000 distinct CDR3 sequences, more than 9% of which are singletons. The source of the sample is a study of CD8 T cells in ankylosing spondylitis. V lost 4 bases to trimming and J lost 9 bases; unmatched junction nucleotides: 8. Looked up from germline, CDR1 is SGHRS and CDR2 is YFSETQ. The length of the CDR3 is 14 residues. Sample: blood, either unsorted or a sorted T cell fraction (not recorded which). This TCR was recovered from a female donor with ankylosing spondylitis or in good health (not recorded which). The chain carries TRBV5-1 and TRBJ2-1, with 9 bases aligning to TRBD2. For the CDR3, the DNA is TGCGCCAGCAGCCCCGGGACTAGCCGGGGTGAGCAGTTCTTC. Protein: CASSPGTSRGEQFF.